The sample holds one count of the clone carrying this T cell receptor (beta chain). Its antigen remains unidentified. This sample is part of a study of blood T cells in healthy people across ages. Study results and caveats: Naive CD4+ cell counts and diversity both ran higher in long-lived than in aged donors.

Individuals who donated were healthy Caucasians from Russia aged roughly 6 to 95. Isolation per sample recovered at least 6.5 million PBMCs. Every sample gave at least 5.5 micrograms of total RNA when it was extracted. The CDR3 length is 13 residues. Germline CDR1 reads DFQATT; CDR2 reads SNEGSKA (reference sequence). Trimming removed 6 bases from V and 3 bases from J, with 11 bases in between. A J-beta primer mix and a sample-barcoded 5' primer were used in a second PCR of about 6 to 12 cycles. TCRdb reanalysed the 5' RACE reads using MiXCR and keeps one entry per CDR3 protein. The top ten clones hold 28% of a sample with about 780,000 distinct CDR3 sequences, approximately 65% of them seen once.

The origin of this receptor is a man aged 30 to 45 in good health. The sample was blood. This chain links TRBV20-1 with TRBJ1-4, with D possibly TRBD1 on 5 matching bases. The chain's CDR3 is CSARRAANEKLFF. Written as DNA, the CDR3 is TGCAGTGCACGCAGGGCCGCTAATGAAAAACTGTTTTTT.